Following are 28 T cell receptor beta chains from one sample sequenced in a study of blood T cell repertoires in COVID-19. The protocol was immunoSEQ multiplex PCR, while the TCRdb copy is restricted to in-frame clones and leaves out a portion. Of 19,000 or so clones in the sample, 75% to 85% were seen once. The sequenced sample consisted of peripheral blood. Receptors were obtained from a man aged 80 or over with acute or convalescent COVID-19.

This chain connects TRBV7-9 to TRBJ1-2; 10 bases agree with TRBD1. In germline, CDR1 is SEHNR, CDR2 FQNEAQ (reference sequence). J gave up 7 bases and V 3 bases, and 5 bases lay outside the gene matches. This CDR3 region has 14 residues. The CDR3 region has the DNA TGTGCCAGCAGCTTGGGGGACAGGGGATCTGGCTACACCTTC. It encodes CASSLGDRGSGYTF.

V and J are TRBV28 and TRBJ1-2; D may be TRBD1 (5 bases). Germline CDR1 reads MDHEN; CDR2 reads SYDVKM. The germline V and J ends were trimmed by 7 bases and 2 bases, with 14 bases remaining between them. This CDR3 is 14 amino acids long. CDR3 protein: CASILRGGNYGYTF. The CDR3 DNA reads TGTGCCAGCATCCTACGCGGGGGAAACTATGGCTACACCTTC.

The chain joins TRBV7-2 to TRBJ2-1; D not resolved. The germline V gene encodes CDR1 SGHTA and CDR2 FQGNSA. Deletions cut 4 bases from V and 4 bases from J, with 8 bases between. This CDR3 spans 13 amino acids. The CDR3 reads CASSSLRYNEQFF. The CDR3 coding sequence is TGTGCCAGCAGCTCCTTGAGGTACAATGAGCAGTTCTTC.

The V call is TRBV11-2, the J call TRBJ1-3; D gene uncertain. There are 13 residues in the CDR3. V was clipped by 8 bases and J by 3 bases, with 11 bases between them. Germline CDR1 is SGHAT and CDR2 is FQNNGV. The CDR3 DNA follows: TGTGCCAGCTCGGTTGTAAATGGAAACACCATATATTTT. This sequence encodes CASSVVNGNTIYF.

This chain uses TRBV7-9 with TRBJ2-3; D perhaps matches TRBD2 (5 bases). Trimming shortened V by 5 bases and J by 2 bases, and 8 bases separated the two germline ends. This CDR3 has 13 amino acids. The germline V gene encodes CDR1 SEHNR and CDR2 FQNEAQ (reference sequence). Written as DNA, the CDR3 is TGTGCCAGCAGCAGGACTGTCACAGATACGCAGTATTTT. Translation: CASSRTVTDTQYF.

The chain joins TRBV18 to TRBJ2-3; TRBD2 matches at 14 bases. CDR3 length equals 19 residues. Germline V gene lookup returns CDR1 KGHSH and CDR2 LQKENI. Trimming removed 0 bases from V and 0 bases from J; junction bases left unmatched: 5. The CDR3 region has the DNA TGTGCCAGCTCACCACCGACTAGCGGGGGGGCCGGGAGCACAGATACGCAGTATTTT. It translates to CASSPPTSGGAGSTDTQYF.

The chain recombines TRBV19 with TRBJ2-6; 9 nucleotides line up with TRBD1. The junction had 5 bases not matched to a gene; V was cut back by 5 bases and J by 0 bases. Per the germline V gene, CDR1 is LNHDA and CDR2 is SQIVND (reference sequence). The CDR3 sequence is 17 residues long. For the CDR3, the DNA is TGTGCCAGTAGTGCCGGGACAGGGACCTCTGGGGCCAACGTCCTGACTTTC. This gives the protein CASSAGTGTSGANVLTF.

The rearrangement joins TRBV2 to TRBJ2-4; 12 positions agree with TRBD1. V dropped 7 bases and J dropped 9; count of bases not matched to a gene: 7. This CDR3 is 14 amino acids long. Per the germline V gene, CDR1 is SNHLY and CDR2 is FYNNEI. In nucleotides, the CDR3 is TGTGCCAGCAAAGGGACAGGGGGCTCGGGCATTCAGTACTTC. This sequence encodes CASKGTGGSGIQYF.

In its sample, this clone was seen a few times. The V and J genes are TRBV2 and TRBJ2-7; D is unresolved. Between the trimmed V and J ends, which lost 4 bases and 2 bases, there was a span of 3 bases. The CDR3 has 11 residues. CDR1 SNHLY and CDR2 FYNNEI come from the germline V gene. This CDR3 is CASSVAYEQYF. The CDR3 DNA reads TGTGCCAGCAGTGTCGCCTACGAGCAGTACTTC.

V is TRBV28 and J is TRBJ2-5; D not certain. Per germline, CDR1 MDHEN and CDR2 SYDVKM. This CDR3 has 11 amino acids. The V and J ends lost 6 bases and 2 bases respectively, with 4 bases between them. DNA of the CDR3: TGTGCCAGCAGCTCTCAAGAGACCCAGTACTTC. This encodes CASSSQETQYF.

The J gene is TRBJ2-7, the V gene TRBV5-4, with D tentatively TRBD2 (5 bases). The CDR3 totals 14 residues. The V gene's germline CDR1 is SGHNT and CDR2 YYREEE (reference sequence). Trimming stripped 4 bases from V and 3 bases from J, with 14 bases between. CDR3 sequence (DNA): TGTGCCAGCAGCCCACAGCGGCAGGTCTACGAGCAGTACTTC. Translated, it gives CASSPQRQVYEQYF.

This clone is deemed medium-sized (0.01 to 0.1%). The chain links TRBV6-2 or TRBV6-3 to TRBJ1-5; 7 positions agree with TRBD1. The germline V gene has CDR1 MNHEY and CDR2 SVGEGT. This CDR3 is 11 amino acids long. Unmatched junction bases numbered 9, after V lost 6 bases and J lost 16 bases. The CDR3 DNA follows: TGTGCCAGCAGCCCCGGACAGGCCAAACATTTT. Its protein is CASSPGQAKHF.

V gene TRBV4-1 combines with J gene TRBJ2-1; 8 positions match TRBD1. The germline gives CDR1 MGHRA, CDR2 YSYEKL. The CDR3 has 15 residues. Germline trimming cut 1 base from V and 8 bases from J; bases unmatched to any gene: 7. The CDR3 is CASSQVPTGAYEQFF. DNA of the CDR3: TGCGCCAGCAGCCAAGTCCCGACAGGGGCTTATGAGCAGTTCTTC.

The rearrangement joins TRBV11-2 to TRBJ2-4, with 8 positions matching TRBD2. The germline V gene encodes CDR1 SGHAT and CDR2 FQNNGV. The CDR3 spans 13 residues. V lost 2 bases to trimming and J lost 13 bases; unmatched junction nucleotides: 7. The CDR3 region is CASSLLTRGGQYF. In DNA form, the CDR3 reads TGTGCCAGCAGCTTATTGACCCGGGGGGGGCAGTACTTC.

The chain is built from TRBV6-6 and TRBJ1-2, with TRBD1 identical over 7 bases. The CDR3 runs to 15 residues. The V gene's germline CDR1 is MNHNY and CDR2 SVGAGI (reference sequence). Trimming cost V 5 bases and J 6 bases; bases outside gene matches: 12. This chain's CDR3 is CASSGGEGGVHGYTF. The CDR3 DNA follows: TGTGCCAGCAGTGGGGGAGAAGGGGGCGTACATGGCTACACCTTC.

The J gene is TRBJ1-3, the V gene TRBV4-1; D is unresolved. This CDR3 comprises 16 residues. In germline, CDR1 is MGHRA, CDR2 YSYEKL. Trimming removed 1 base at V and 3 bases at J, with 13 bases between. CDR3 DNA sequence: TGCGCCAGCAGCCAAGGCGGGAGTCTGGTTGGAAACACCATATATTTT. It specifies CASSQGGSLVGNTIYF.

This chain uses TRBV6-2 or TRBV6-3 with TRBJ2-7; D might be TRBD2 (5 bases). The CDR3 spans 15 residues. Deletions cut 0 bases from V and 2 bases from J, with 11 bases between. Germline CDR1 MNHEY, CDR2 SVGEGT. The CDR3 protein is CASSYSSGIPYEQYF. The DNA of the CDR3 is TGTGCCAGCAGTTACTCGTCCGGGATCCCCTACGAGCAGTACTTC.

This clone was observed a single time. V and J are TRBV4-1 and TRBJ1-2; D unclear. The CDR3 is made up of 18 amino acids. Per germline, CDR1 MGHRA and CDR2 YSYEKL. Deletions cut 0 bases from V and 4 bases from J, with 21 bases between. The CDR3 protein is CASSQDNRGTRRIYGYTF. In nucleotides, the CDR3 is TGCGCCAGCAGCCAAGATAACAGAGGAACTAGGCGGATCTATGGCTACACCTTC.

The chain combines TRBV4-2 with TRBJ1-1, with 7 bases that match TRBD1. The trim removed 2 bases at V and 0 bases at J, leaving 3 bases unmatched. Germline values: CDR1 LGHNA, CDR2 YNFKEQ. The CDR3 runs 15 residues. CDR3: CASSQKGQMNTEAFF. The DNA for the CDR3 is TGTGCCAGCAGCCAAAAGGGACAGATGAACACTGAAGCTTTCTTT.

CDR3 sequence: CSASSLYEQYF. CDR3 nucleotides: TGCAGTGCCTCGTCCCTTTACGAGCAGTACTTC. The chain has TRBV20-1 and TRBJ2-7; D uncertain. Deletions cut 6 bases from V and 4 bases from J, with 10 bases between. From germline, CDR1 is DFQATT and CDR2 SNEGSKA (reference sequence). There are 11 residues in the CDR3.

CDR3 amino acids: CASSLASGTANEKLFF. CDR3 nucleotides: TGTGCCAGCAGCCTCGCATCCGGGACAGCTAATGAAAAACTGTTTTTT. V usage is TRBV5-6 and J usage is TRBJ1-4, with 7 bases aligning to TRBD1. Germline assignment: CDR1 SGHDT and CDR2 YYEEEE. After removal of 4 bases from V and 3 bases from J, the junction contained 9 bases not matched to a gene. This CDR3 has 16 residues.

The V gene is TRBV6-5, the J gene TRBJ1-3, with D tentatively TRBD1 (6 bases). The length of the CDR3 is 14 residues. V lost 5 bases and J 0 bases, leaving 8 bases between the germline ends. The V gene's germline CDR1 is MNHEY and CDR2 SVGAGI. The CDR3 sequence: CASSPGDSGNTIYF. CDR3 DNA: TGTGCCAGCAGTCCAGGGGACTCTGGAAACACCATATATTTT.

This clone came up once. The chain combines TRBV13 with TRBJ1-1, with TRBD1 matching over 10 bases. CDR1 is PRHDT and CDR2 is FYEKMQ in the germline V gene (reference sequence). The CDR3 has 16 amino acids. With 5 bases clipped from V and 4 bases from J, the junction kept 10 bases outside the gene matches. The CDR3 loop is CASSRTGGRFGTEAFF. The CDR3 bases are TGTGCCAGCAGCCGGACAGGGGGGAGGTTCGGCACTGAAGCTTTCTTT.

This clone has a single count. The chain recombines TRBV18 with TRBJ2-2, with 7 bases identical to TRBD1. The germline CDR1 and CDR2 sequences are KGHSH and LQKENI. The junction had 9 bases not matched to a gene; V was cut back by 4 bases and J by 4 bases. This CDR3 comprises 16 residues. The CDR3 sequence is CASSQSTGQSTGELFF. CDR3 bases: TGTGCCAGCTCACAATCCACGGGACAGTCCACCGGGGAGCTGTTTTTT.

The sample holds a few counts of this clone. At one boundary the junction diverges from the germline segment, which might be a read error. CDR3 nucleotides: TGTGCCAGTAGTCTAGACAGGGGGGATGAGCAGTACTTC. Translated: CASSLDRGDEQYF. The chain joins TRBV19 to TRBJ2-7; TRBD1 agrees at 9 bases. The V gene's germline CDR1 is LNHDA and CDR2 SQIVND (reference sequence). This CDR3 region has 13 residues.

This chain connects TRBV9 to TRBJ2-1; 11 nucleotides agree with TRBD2. Germline CDR1 is SGDLS and CDR2 is YYNGEE. There are 18 residues in the CDR3. V shed 4 bases and J 7 bases; nucleotides not matched to a gene: 16. This CDR3 reads CASSPRGGLAGGYNEQFF. As DNA, the CDR3 is TGTGCCAGCAGCCCGCGAGGTGGGCTAGCGGGGGGTTATAATGAGCAGTTCTTC.

This chain links TRBV4-2 with TRBJ1-5, with TRBD1 identical over 9 bases. Germline-derived CDR1 and CDR2 are LGHNA and YNFKEQ. This CDR3 has 14 residues. The ends lost 1 base at V and 5 bases at J; junction bases unmatched: 0. The CDR3 region has the DNA TGTGCCAGCAGCCAAGGACAGGGGGATCAGCCCCAGCATTTT. As protein: CASSQGQGDQPQHF.

This chain joins TRBV18 and TRBJ1-1; D is ambiguous. With 2 bases removed from V and 8 bases from J, the gap between germline ends came to 15 bases. Germline CDR1 reads KGHSH; CDR2 reads LQKENI. CDR3 length: 14 residues. Written as DNA, the CDR3 is TGTGCCAGCTCACCAGGGCTGAGGGAACCGGAAGCTTTCTTT. Translated: CASSPGLREPEAFF.